Given below is one T cell receptor (beta chain) in context. Its antigen is unknown. One base away there is no much larger clone; base qualities are not given. Single viable CD3+CD4+CD8-CD45RO+ cells were sorted as memory CD4+ T cells on a FACSAria II. CMV serostatus was determined with a Roche Elecsys assay detecting serum IgG against CMV pp150, pp28, p38 and p52. Following thawing, total CD4+ T cells were enriched through positive selection using CD4 magnetic microbeads. Samples originated from another study that specifically interrogated the CD4+ T cell memory repertoire. Peripheral blood mononuclear cells were isolated and cryopreserved according to standard operating procedures, and serum was stored at -80 degrees C. CD3-PerCP (BW264/56), CD4-APC (RPA-T4), CD45RO-PE (UCHT1) and CD8-Pacific Orange (3B5) antibodies were used for staining, and non-viable cells were excluded with Sytox blue. Genomic DNA was extracted from sorted cells with the Quick-DNA Microprep Kit. Amplification of TCRbeta DNA was done with the immunoSEQ hsTCRbeta kit, following the protocol from the manufacturer. TCRbeta libraries were sequenced on an Illumina MiSeq instrument. Under the source paper's analysis protocol: Removing out-of-frame sequences left some 2,200,000 distinct TCRbeta sequences, an average of around 67,000 per individual. Each individual was scored using the number of 170 or so previously reported CMV-associated TCRbeta sequences that the individual carried and the total number of productive distinct TCRbeta sequences. A beta-binomial model was reimplemented in Python, and scikit-learn random forests with default parameters were trained on US cohort data. Classifier performance on the Belgian cohort was reported as the median AUC with percentile confidence intervals calculated over 10,000 bootstrap iterations. TCRdb mirrors the immuneACCESS table, restricted to in-frame sequences. Some clones are absent from its copies; in checked studies, under half trace to an unresolved V gene, and the reason for the others is unknown. That table furnishes V, J and clone size, whereas the DNA furnished D and trimming. The sample profile shows 35,000 to 50,000 clones; approximately 80% of them were found once. The ten biggest clones cover around 1.1% of the sample.

Including the terminal cysteine and phenylalanine, the CDR3 comprises 13 residues. Kept here is only the CDR3 DNA, which spans 39 bases and is read in frame from base 1. From V the trimming removes 2 bases and from J it removes 7 bases, while the gene matches leave 4 bases of the junction unaccounted for. CDR1 and CDR2, looked up from the germline V gene, are MNHEY and SVGAGI. This record comes from a study of memory CD4+ T cells and cytomegalovirus serostatus (dated by TCRdb to about 2019). Looking at the study overall: The cohort included approximately 35 healthy adults from Belgium, of whom 9 were CMV seropositive and approximately 24 were CMV seronegative. To replicate a published TCR-based CMV serostatus classifier, the researchers sequenced the CD4+ memory TCRbeta repertoires of a Belgian cohort whose cytomegalovirus serostatus was known. Findings and caveats that apply to the study as a whole: The original-framework classifier achieved a median bootstrapped AUC of almost 0.97 with a 95% CI of 0.76-1.00 on the Belgian cohort. Of over 150 previously reported CMV-associated TCRbeta sequences, about 68 appeared in the CD4+ memory repertoires, each in one to five individuals. For predicting CMV serostatus, the median bootstrapped AUC was approximately 0.95 using the original framework and 0.91 using a US-trained random forest. Only CD4+CD45RO+ memory cells were sequenced, unlike the original study, which covered naive and memory CD4+ and CD8+ populations. Results were interpreted as suggesting that the CMV-associated TCR signature is largely present in the CD4+ memory repertoire.

The sample comprised memory CD4+ T cells from blood. This TCR was sampled from an adult in good health and CMV-seronegative. The chain uses TRBV6-5 and TRBJ1-1; TRBD1 lines up with 7 middle nucleotides. The CDR3 protein is CASSYEGQLEAFF. In nucleotides, the sequence is TGTGCCAGCAGTTACGAGGGACAGCTTGAAGCTTTCTTT.